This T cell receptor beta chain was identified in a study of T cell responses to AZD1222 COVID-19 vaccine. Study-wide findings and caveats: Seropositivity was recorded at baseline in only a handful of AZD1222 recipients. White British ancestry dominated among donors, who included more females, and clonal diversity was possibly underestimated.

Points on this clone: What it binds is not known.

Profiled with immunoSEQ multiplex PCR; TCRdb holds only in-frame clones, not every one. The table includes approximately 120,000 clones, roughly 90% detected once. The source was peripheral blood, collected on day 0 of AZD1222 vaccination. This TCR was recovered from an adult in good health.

CDR3 in amino acids: CASRGGHFGTDTQYF. CDR3 sequence (DNA): TGCGCCAGCAGAGGGGGACACTTTGGCACAGATACGCAGTATTTT. V gene TRBV5-1 combines with J gene TRBJ2-3, with D possibly being TRBD1 (6 bases). This CDR3 spans 15 amino acids. Trimming shortened V by 5 bases and J by 1 base, and 14 bases separated the two germline ends. Looked up from germline, CDR1 is SGHRS and CDR2 is YFSETQ.